The 27 T cell receptor beta chains reported below all come from one sample, sequenced in a study of metastatic and nonmetastatic thyroid tumors. Thyroid surgery had not been preceded by any treatment in any patient. TCRdb re-called the PCR reads with MiXCR. The table shows roughly 7,200 clones, with around 40% occurring only once. The sequencing sample was made of tumor tissue. Receptors were obtained from a female donor with papillary thyroid cancer or a benign thyroid nodule (not recorded which). Some clones in this sample may be carry-over from other donors' samples.

The gene calls are TRBV27 and TRBJ2-7; TRBD2 aligns across 9 bases. V trimming: 1 base; J trimming: 4 bases; junction bases outside the gene matches: 2. Germline V gene lookup returns CDR1 MNHEY and CDR2 SMNVEV (reference sequence). This CDR3 spans 14 amino acids. This CDR3 reads CASSLLGLAYEQYF. The CDR3 bases are TGTGCCAGCAGTTTATTGGGACTAGCTTACGAGCAGTACTTC.

This clone occurred a few times. The rearrangement uses TRBV28 and TRBJ2-1; a possible D gene is TRBD1 (5 bases). V lost 5 bases and J 0 bases, leaving 11 bases between the germline ends. Germline lookup yields CDR1 MDHEN and CDR2 SYDVKM. The CDR3 length is 15 residues. The CDR3 loop is CASSPGWSSYNEQFF. The CDR3 nucleotides read TGTGCCAGCAGTCCAGGGTGGAGCTCCTACAATGAGCAGTTCTTC.

In its sample, this clone was seen a few times. V is TRBV2 and J is TRBJ1-5; no reliable D call. Germline loops: CDR1 SNHLY, CDR2 FYNNEI. The V end lost 6 bases, the J end lost 6 bases, and 9 bases lay between the germline ends. There are 12 residues in the CDR3. The CDR3 sequence: CASRGRGQPQHF. The CDR3 DNA is TGTGCCAGCAGGGGTCGGGGTCAGCCCCAGCATTTT.

This clone was picked up many times. The chain has TRBV29-1 and TRBJ2-5; TRBD2 aligns across 8 bases. The CDR3 runs 14 residues. V trimming: 7 bases; J trimming: 2 bases; junction bases outside the gene matches: 9. CDR1 and CDR2 (germline): SQVTM, ANQGSEA. The CDR3 here is CSAWITSGQETQYF. For the CDR3, the DNA is TGCAGCGCCTGGATTACTAGCGGACAAGAGACCCAGTACTTC.

The chain couples TRBV6-1 to TRBJ1-1; D perhaps matches TRBD1 (5 bases). V lost 7 bases and J lost 5, with 17 bases in between. Per germline, CDR1 MNHNS and CDR2 SASEGT. There are 14 residues in the CDR3. The CDR3 DNA is TGTGCCAGCACCAGTACGACAGAACATACTGAAGCTTTCTTT. It yields the protein CASTSTTEHTEAFF.

This clone has only a few counts. V is TRBV28 and J is TRBJ2-1, with no clear D. V lost 5 bases, J lost 8 bases, and 13 bases lay in between. In germline, CDR1 is MDHEN, CDR2 SYDVKM. The CDR3 is made up of 13 amino acids. The CDR3 is CASSLAWVDEQFF. DNA of the CDR3: TGTGCCAGCAGTCTCGCTTGGGTGGATGAGCAGTTCTTC.

By frequency in the sample, this clone is medium-sized (0.01 to 0.1%). This chain uses TRBV6-4 with TRBJ2-1, with D possibly TRBD2 on 5 matching bases. Germline V gene lookup returns CDR1 MRHNA and CDR2 SNTAGT. Trimming left V 3 bases short and J 3 bases short, with 12 bases between. CDR3 size: 15 residues. Here the CDR3 DNA reads TGTGCCAGCAGTGAATCGGAGGAGCGCTACAATGAGCAGTTCTTC. This translates into CASSESEERYNEQFF.

There are a few counts of this clone. V gene TRBV15 combines with J gene TRBJ2-1; no clear D gene. Per germline, CDR1 LNHNV and CDR2 YYDKDF (reference sequence). This CDR3 comprises 13 residues. The V and J ends lost 1 base and 4 bases respectively, with 5 bases between them. This chain's CDR3 is CATSRGRYNEQFF. CDR3 DNA sequence: TGTGCCACCAGCAGAGGCAGATACAATGAGCAGTTCTTC.

The rearrangement joins TRBV13 to TRBJ1-1; D unresolved. Germline lookup yields CDR1 PRHDT and CDR2 FYEKMQ (reference sequence). V lost 5 bases to trimming and J lost 2 bases, with 9 bases between them. The CDR3 is made up of 13 amino acids. This CDR3 reads CASSPLGNTEAFF. The CDR3 coding sequence is TGTGCCAGCAGCCCCCTGGGAAACACTGAAGCTTTCTTT.

The chain joins TRBV4-1 to TRBJ2-6, with no clear D. The CDR3 length is 16 residues. V lost 4 bases, J lost 1 base, and 11 bases lay in between. Germline V gene data show CDR1 as MGHRA and CDR2 as YSYEKL. The CDR3 nucleotides are TGCGCCAGCAGCCCAACCGTTGGTTCTGGGGCCAACGTCCTGACTTTC. Protein: CASSPTVGSGANVLTF.

About this clone: Just one base apart from a much larger clone, this may be a read error. The chain joins TRBV5-1 to TRBJ2-7, with D perhaps given as TRBD1 or TRBD2 (5 bases each). Trimming stripped 4 bases from V and 3 bases from J, with 14 bases between. The CDR3 consists of 14 residues. CDR1 and CDR2 from the germline V gene are SGHRS and YFSETQ. CDR3: CASSVRGPSYEQYF. The DNA for the CDR3 is TGCGCCAGCAGCGTACGGGGCCCGAGCTACGAGCAGTACTTC.

The chain combines TRBV30 with TRBJ2-1; TRBD2 matches 7 bases. With V trimmed by 2 bases and J by 3 bases, 7 bases remained unmatched. The CDR3 runs to 15 residues. CDR1 is GTSNPN and CDR2 is SVGIG in the germline V gene (reference sequence). This CDR3 is CAWSWASGLYNEQFF. CDR3 in DNA: TGTGCCTGGAGTTGGGCTAGCGGCCTCTACAATGAGCAGTTCTTC.

By its share, this clone is medium-sized. This sequence joins TRBV4-1 and TRBJ2-1; tentatively, D is TRBD2 (7 bases). The CDR3 loop spans 15 amino acids. Germline V CDR1 and CDR2: MGHRA, YSYEKL. Deletions cut 4 bases from V and 4 bases from J, with 14 bases between. The CDR3 sequence is CASSLGGLPYNEQFF. The DNA of the CDR3 is TGCGCCAGCAGCCTAGGGGGACTACCGTACAATGAGCAGTTCTTC.

In its sample, this clone is medium-sized. The J gene is TRBJ1-2, the V gene TRBV7-2, with 7 positions matching TRBD1. V was pared by 4 bases and J by 1 base, with 6 bases of the junction left unmatched. Germline V gene data show CDR1 as SGHTA and CDR2 as FQGNSA. The CDR3 sequence is 15 residues long. CDR3 nucleotide sequence: TGTGCCAGCAGCTCTGAACAGGGGCTTAACTATGGCTACACCTTC. This codes for CASSSEQGLNYGYTF. The entire variable domain, with the rest obtained from reference TRBV7-2 and TRBJ1-2, is as follows: GAGVSQSPSNKVTEKGKDVELRCDPISGHTALYWYRQSLGQGLEFLIYFQGNSAPDKSGLPSDRFSAERTGGSVSTLTIQRTQQEDSAVYLCASSSEQGLNYGYTFGSGTRLTVV.

This chain connects TRBV6-1 to TRBJ2-7; 14 nucleotides match TRBD2. The CDR3 length is 16 residues. V trimming: 1 base; J trimming: 7 bases; junction bases outside the gene matches: 6. The germline gives CDR1 MNHNS, CDR2 SASEGT. In DNA form, the CDR3 reads TGTGCCAGCAGTGAAGGACTAGCGGGAGGGCCTAAAGAGCAGTACTTC. Residues: CASSEGLAGGPKEQYF.

The chain recombines TRBV30 with TRBJ2-3, with D perhaps TRBD2 (5 bases). Per germline, CDR1 GTSNPN and CDR2 SVGIG (reference sequence). This CDR3 region has 13 residues. V shed 1 base and J shed 6 bases, with 11 bases lying between them. The CDR3 spells CAWSEATGDTQYF. The CDR3, as DNA: TGTGCCTGGAGTGAAGCAACGGGGGATACGCAGTATTTT. Complete variable domain (other parts from reference TRBV30 and TRBJ2-3): SQTIHQWPATLVQPVGSPLSLECTVEGTSNPNLYWYRQAAGRGLQLLFYSVGIGQISSEVPQNLSASRPQDRQFILSSKKLLLSDSGFYLCAWSEATGDTQYFGPGTRLTVL.

V gene TRBV12-3 or TRBV12-4 combines with J gene TRBJ2-3; D perhaps matches TRBD1 (5 bases). Trimming removed 3 bases at V and 1 base at J, with 11 bases between. The length of the CDR3 is 15 residues. This CDR3 reads CASSLAIGGTDTQYF. CDR3 sequence (DNA): TGTGCCAGCAGTTTGGCTATAGGGGGCACAGATACGCAGTATTTT.

This clone is labeled medium-sized (0.01 to 0.1%). The gene calls are TRBV19 and TRBJ1-1; weak D call: TRBD1 (6 bases). Per the germline V gene, CDR1 is LNHDA and CDR2 is SQIVND (reference sequence). The V end was cut by 4 bases, the J end by 0 bases, with 18 bases between. CDR3 length: 17 residues. The CDR3 protein is CASSTGRTDLMNTEAFF. The CDR3 coding sequence is TGTGCCAGTAGTACCGGCAGGACAGATCTTATGAACACTGAAGCTTTCTTT. Drawing the rest from reference TRBV19 and TRBJ1-1, the complete variable domain is DGGITQSPKYLFRKEGQNVTLSCEQNLNHDAMYWYRQDPGQGLRLIYYSQIVNDFQKGDIAEGYSVSREKKESFPLTVTSAQKNPTAFYLCASSTGRTDLMNTEAFFGQGTRLTVV.

The V gene is TRBV10-2, the J gene TRBJ2-7; D call uncertain. CDR3 length equals 11 residues. The V end was cut by 5 bases, the J end by 0 bases, with 2 bases between. The germline V gene has CDR1 WSHSY and CDR2 SAAADI. This CDR3 reads CASSPSYEQYF. CDR3 DNA: TGCGCCAGCAGTCCCTCCTACGAGCAGTACTTC.

This clone was picked up a small number of times. V is TRBV11-2 and J is TRBJ2-2; tentative D call: TRBD1 (5 bases). Germline V gives CDR1 SGHAT, CDR2 FQNNGV. V was shortened by 6 bases and J by 0 bases, with 11 bases between the two germline ends. CDR3 length equals 15 residues. This chain's CDR3 is CASRTDRPNTGELFF. The DNA for the CDR3 is TGTGCCAGCAGAACCGACAGACCGAACACCGGGGAGCTGTTTTTT. The entire variable domain, with the rest obtained from reference TRBV11-2 and TRBJ2-2, is as follows: EAGVAQSPRYKIIEKRQSVAFWCNPISGHATLYWYQQILGQGPKLLIQFQNNGVVDDSQLPKDRFSAERLKGVDSTLKIQPAKLEDSAVYLCASRTDRPNTGELFFGEGSRLTVL.

The chain uses TRBV29-1 and TRBJ2-1; D is unclear. The germline CDR1 and CDR2 sequences are SQVTM and ANQGSEA. Trimming took 3 bases from V and 0 from J, leaving 9 bases between them. The CDR3 length is 14 residues. In nucleotides, the CDR3 is TGCAGCGTTGATGCCCAATCCTCCTACAATGAGCAGTTCTTC. Translation: CSVDAQSSYNEQFF.

Of note for this clone: The CDR3 carries no conserved terminal phenylalanine or tryptophan, so it likely arises from a read error. The chain joins TRBV12-3 or TRBV12-4 to TRBJ1-4, with D unclear. The CDR3 loop spans 13 amino acids. This CDR3 is CVSRGQRNGKLFN. The DNA of the CDR3 is TGTGTCAGCAGAGGTCAAAGGAACGGAAAACTGTTTAAT.

This clone was observed a few times. The chain carries TRBV27 and TRBJ2-1; 11 bases match TRBD2. Germline V gene lookup returns CDR1 MNHEY and CDR2 SMNVEV (reference sequence). The CDR3 contains 14 residues. The trim removed 5 bases at V and 5 bases at J, leaving 2 bases unmatched. The CDR3 loop is CASSPSGRHNEQFF. The DNA of the CDR3 is TGTGCCAGCAGTCCTAGCGGGAGGCACAATGAGCAGTTCTTC.

The genes are TRBV5-1 and TRBJ1-5; D may be TRBD1 (5 bases). The germline V and J ends were trimmed by 4 bases and 7 bases, with 15 bases remaining between them. This CDR3 has 14 amino acids. Per germline, CDR1 SGHRS and CDR2 YFSETQ. The CDR3: CASSPTAGRQPQHF. DNA for the CDR3: TGCGCCAGCAGCCCCACAGCAGGGCGGCAGCCCCAGCATTTT.

In nucleotides, the CDR3 is TGTGCCAGCAGTTTCAACAGGGGCGGAGGGTCCTACGAGCAGTACTTC. Translation gives CASSFNRGGGSYEQYF. This chain joins TRBV27 and TRBJ2-7; D possibly corresponds to TRBD1 (7 bases). V was trimmed by 3 bases and J by 1 base, leaving 16 bases between them. Germline lookup yields CDR1 MNHEY and CDR2 SMNVEV (reference sequence). CDR3 length equals 16 residues.

This sequence joins TRBV18 and TRBJ2-2; tentatively, D is TRBD2 (6 bases). The CDR3 is made up of 15 amino acids. Trimming shortened V by 2 bases and J by 3 bases, and 10 bases separated the two germline ends. Germline-derived CDR1 and CDR2 are KGHSH and LQKENI. CDR3 nucleotides: TGTGCCAGCTCACCAGGGACTGATTACACCGGGGAGCTGTTTTTT. As protein: CASSPGTDYTGELFF.

This clone was detected only a few times. The junction shows a germline mismatch at one end, possibly a read error. Distinct nucleotide sequences in the sample also encode this CDR3. V usage is TRBV19 and J usage is TRBJ1-6; D is unresolved. This CDR3 is built from 15 residues. From germline, CDR1 is LNHDA and CDR2 SQIVND (reference sequence). DNA for the CDR3: TGTGCCAGTAGTATTAGGGCTAGATTAAATTCGCCCCTCCACTTT. It is translated as CASSIRARLNSPLHF.